This TCR beta chain was identified in a study of T cell repertoires in cytomegalovirus infection (dated by TCRdb to about 2019). At the level of the whole study: The peptide stimulations were aimed at well-studied HLA-B-restricted epitopes as well as recently identified HLA-C-restricted CMV epitopes, whose presentation resists viral immunomodulation. Because public TCR beta signatures pointed to carriage of CMV infection together with the matching HLA type, the HLA type of each donor mattered for the analysis.

CDR3 length: 17 amino acids, cysteine to phenylalanine. Here the CDR3 DNA is all that survives: 51 bases in frame from base 1. A distance of 18 bases separates the germline ends of V and J, which lose 4 bases and 2 bases respectively. This clonotype was counted ten times or more. Its recognized antigen is unknown. There are no base qualities to consult, and no much larger clone falls within one base. Sequencing was carried out with an Illumina HiSeq 1500. In TCRdb, the public reads were trimmed at Q25 with fastp and aligned with MiXCR, with productive beta chains retained. Every distinct CDR3 protein forms one entry, paired with its most common genes and DNA. Here the sample has about 770,000 distinct CDR3 sequences; 25% to 30% occur a single time. The biggest ten clones account for roughly 14% of the sample. Study-wide conclusions, independent of this receptor: Carriers of CMV infection plus the relevant HLA type were discriminated by the cumulative frequency of public TCR beta family members in the study cohort and in an independent roughly 370-donor cohort. The ex vivo response was dominated by HLA-C-restricted CMV-specific TCR beta clonotypes, which also provided the single most frequent clonotype in two of eight donors.

The intended sense of this specimen's treatment or condition label: in vitro stimulation with specific CMV peptide epitopes to enrich CMV-specific T cells. The TCR was taken from a human donor in good health (CMV status not recorded). Some clones in this sample may be carry-over from other donors' samples. The sequencing used cultured CD8+ T cells from PBMCs, collected from culture after CMV antigen stimulation. The V gene is TRBV12-3 or TRBV12-4 and the J gene is TRBJ1-5, with TRBD1 tentatively as D gene (6 bases match). The nucleotide sequence reads as follows: TGTGCCAGCAGTTCCATGGGGGGGCGGAAGGGCAATCAGCCCCAGCATTTT. It specifies CASSSMGGRKGNQPQHF.